This T cell receptor (beta chain) was identified in a study of post-analysis software for immune sequencing data. Study-wide findings and caveats: Patients had higher frequencies than controls of five TRBV segments, including TRBV5-6, TRBV5-1 and TRBV20-1.

Remarks on this clonotype: As yet, its antigen is unknown.

Researchers reported that TCR beta cDNA libraries carried unique molecular identifiers. TCRdb re-called the PCR reads with MiXCR, one entry per CDR3 protein. The table shows roughly 800,000 distinct CDR3 sequences, with 25% to 30% occurring only once. V gave up 4 bases and J gave up 2 bases, with 13 bases separating them. Germline CDR1 reads SGHRS; CDR2 reads YFSETQ. This CDR3 comprises 15 residues. This TCR was recovered from a girl aged 10 to 17 with multiple sclerosis. Source material: blood. V and J are TRBV5-1 and TRBJ2-1; possible D gene TRBD2, 7 bases. This CDR3 is CASSQQGTTYNEQFF. The DNA of the CDR3 is TGCGCCAGCAGCCAGCAGGGGACTACCTACAATGAGCAGTTCTTC.